This entry lists 16 T cell receptor beta chains sequenced from one sample in a study of cytomegalovirus exposure and HLA in healthy donors. PCR was performed using 60 Vbeta and 13 Jbeta primers. TCRdb's copy holds only in-frame clones and misses some; the assay was immunoSEQ multiplex PCR. The table lists some 100,000 clones, roughly 82% of them singletons. Material: PBMCs. These receptors all stem from a middle-aged man in good health and CMV-seropositive.

The V gene is TRBV18, the J gene TRBJ1-6; D is undetermined. The germline CDR1 and CDR2 sequences are KGHSH and LQKENI. The CDR3 sequence is 13 residues long. The V and J ends lost 3 bases and 4 bases respectively, with 4 bases between them. CDR3 residues: CASSPKYNSPLHF. The DNA for the CDR3 is TGTGCCAGCTCACCCAAATATAATTCACCCCTCCACTTT.

The rearrangement joins TRBV7-2 to TRBJ1-5, with D perhaps matching TRBD1 (6 bases). Between the trimmed V and J ends, which lost 1 base and 4 bases, there was a span of 11 bases. The CDR3 spans 15 residues. Germline V CDR1 and CDR2: SGHTA, FQGNSA. The DNA of the CDR3 is TGTGCCAGCAGCTTAGTACAGGGAATGAATCAGCCCCAGCATTTT. This gives the protein CASSLVQGMNQPQHF.

J is TRBJ1-6 and V is TRBV5-5, with D hard to call. The germline V and J ends were trimmed by 2 bases and 9 bases, with 12 bases remaining between them. In germline, CDR1 is SGHKS, CDR2 YYEKEE (reference sequence). There are 14 residues in the CDR3. The CDR3 loop reads CASSFWAPGSPLHF. CDR3 bases: TGTGCCAGCAGCTTCTGGGCTCCTGGTTCACCCCTCCACTTT.

The chain recombines TRBV5-4 with TRBJ2-3; D is uncertain. CDR1 SGHNT and CDR2 YYREEE come from the germline V gene (reference sequence). This CDR3 comprises 15 residues. Deletions cut 0 bases from V and 0 bases from J, with 8 bases between. The CDR3, as DNA: TGTGCCAGCAGCTTGGCCTTGTCTAGCACAGATACGCAGTATTTT. This sequence encodes CASSLALSSTDTQYF.

The rearrangement links TRBV6-6 to TRBJ2-5; 7 nucleotides line up with TRBD1. V gave up 5 bases and J gave up 3 bases; unmatched junction bases: 9. Germline V gives CDR1 MNHNY, CDR2 SVGAGI (reference sequence). This CDR3 comprises 15 residues. This chain's CDR3 is CASSRGQVVEETQYF. The CDR3 DNA follows: TGTGCCAGCAGTCGAGGACAGGTTGTGGAAGAGACCCAGTACTTC.

The V and J genes are TRBV28 and TRBJ1-6; the match to TRBD1 covers 9 bases. Germline loops: CDR1 MDHEN, CDR2 SYDVKM. The CDR3 spans 14 residues. V shed 6 bases, J shed 7 bases, and the junction held 4 bases outside the gene matches. CDR3 bases: TGTGCCAGCAGCCTGGGACAGGGAAATTCACCCCTCCACTTT. This encodes CASSLGQGNSPLHF.

The V gene is TRBV4-1, the J gene TRBJ1-2; 9 bases match TRBD1. CDR1 is MGHRA and CDR2 is YSYEKL in the germline V gene. CDR3 size: 15 residues. The V segment lost 4 bases and the J segment 5 bases; nucleotides outside the gene matches: 8. CDR3 nucleotide sequence: TGCGCCAGCAGCCCCCAACAGGGGGCGTATTATGGCTACACCTTC. It is translated as CASSPQQGAYYGYTF.

This chain links TRBV29-1 with TRBJ1-2, with TRBD1 as a possible D gene (6 bases). V gave up 7 bases and J gave up 14 bases, with 11 bases separating them. Per germline, CDR1 SQVTM and CDR2 ANQGSEA. The CDR3 consists of 8 residues. The CDR3 DNA follows: TGCAGCGCTACAGGGAATACCTTC. Its protein is CSATGNTF.

A few counts support this clone. The chain carries TRBV5-5 and TRBJ1-5; TRBD1 agrees at 9 bases. Germline V lookup: CDR1 SGHKS, CDR2 YYEKEE (reference sequence). With V trimmed by 0 bases and J by 3 bases, 1 base remained unmatched. The length of the CDR3 is 15 residues. CDR3 DNA sequence: TGTGCCAGCAGCTTGGGACAGGGGGACAATCAGCCCCAGCATTTT. Its protein product is CASSLGQGDNQPQHF.

The chain carries TRBV11-2 and TRBJ2-5, with 11 bases that match TRBD2. CDR1 is SGHAT, CDR2 FQNNGV, per germline. Trimming took 2 bases from V and 5 from J; bases not matched to a gene: 4. This CDR3 comprises 15 residues. The chain's CDR3 is CASSLTSGGGETQYF. The DNA for the CDR3 is TGTGCCAGCAGCTTAACTAGCGGGGGCGGGGAGACCCAGTACTTC.

This sequence joins TRBV6-1 and TRBJ2-1; D is perhaps TRBD2 (7 bases). This CDR3 comprises 15 residues. Germline CDR1 reads MNHNS; CDR2 reads SASEGT. V shed 3 bases and J shed 3 bases, with 12 bases lying between them. The CDR3 loop is CASSDRGAIYNEQFF. CDR3 DNA: TGTGCCAGCAGTGACCGGGGGGCGATCTACAATGAGCAGTTCTTC.

The chain links TRBV7-6 to TRBJ2-6; D might be TRBD1 (6 bases). V lost 2 bases and J 2 bases, leaving 10 bases between the germline ends. The length of the CDR3 is 16 residues. Germline V gene sequence: CDR1 SGHVS, CDR2 FNYEAQ. This CDR3 is CASSLTTGPGANVLTF. The CDR3, as DNA: TGTGCCAGCAGCTTAACGACAGGTCCTGGGGCCAACGTCCTGACTTTC.

Only one count was recorded for this clone. The genes are TRBV6-6 and TRBJ1-1, with D possibly TRBD1 on 6 matching bases. Germline loops: CDR1 MNHNY, CDR2 SVGAGI (reference sequence). V gave up 8 bases and J gave up 5 bases, with 18 bases separating them. The length of the CDR3 is 14 residues. The CDR3 spells CASSGGRSQTEAFF. The CDR3 DNA is TGTGCCAGCTCTGGGGGCAGGTCACAGACTGAAGCTTTCTTT.

Turning to this clone: One end of the junction fails to match germline, which may point to a read error. V usage is TRBV7-9 and J usage is TRBJ2-1, with D maybe TRBD2 (7 bases). Germline V gene data show CDR1 as SEHNR and CDR2 as FQNEAQ (reference sequence). CDR3 length equals 14 residues. CDR3 sequence (DNA): TGTTCCAGCAGCTCCTCGGGGGGCAAGGATGAGCAGTTCTTC. Encoded protein: CSSSSSGGKDEQFF.

The CDR3 DNA reads as TGTGCCAGCAGGGGGGACAGTGGGGGGTGGCCCCAGCATTTT. Translating it yields CASRGDSGGWPQHF. V gene TRBV2 combines with J gene TRBJ1-5, with 7 bases identical to TRBD1. The V segment lost 6 bases and the J segment 9 bases; nucleotides outside the gene matches: 11. The CDR3 extends over 14 amino acids. Germline V CDR1 and CDR2: SNHLY, FYNNEI.

The table lists this clone with a few counts. Here the CDR3 reads CASSLIQGVGNQPQHF. The CDR3 nucleotides are TGTGCCAGCAGTTTGATCCAGGGGGTGGGTAATCAGCCCCAGCATTTT. This chain connects TRBV7-2 to TRBJ1-5; 7 bases line up with TRBD1. The V gene's germline CDR1 is SGHTA and CDR2 FQGNSA. The CDR3 contains 16 residues. The V and J ends lost 6 bases and 4 bases, in that order; junction bases with no gene match: 12.